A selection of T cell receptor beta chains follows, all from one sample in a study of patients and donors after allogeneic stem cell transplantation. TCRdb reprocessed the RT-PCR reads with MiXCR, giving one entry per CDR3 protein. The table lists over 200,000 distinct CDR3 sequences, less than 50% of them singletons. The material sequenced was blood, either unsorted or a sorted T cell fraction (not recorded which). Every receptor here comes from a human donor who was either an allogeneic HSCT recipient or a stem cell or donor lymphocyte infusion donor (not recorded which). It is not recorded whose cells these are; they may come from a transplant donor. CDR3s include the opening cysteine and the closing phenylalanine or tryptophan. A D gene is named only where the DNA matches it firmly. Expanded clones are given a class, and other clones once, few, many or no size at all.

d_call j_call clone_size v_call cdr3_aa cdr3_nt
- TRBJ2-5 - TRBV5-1 CASSSPLTGETQYF TGCGCCAGCAGCTCCCCCCTTACAGGAGAGACCCAGTACTTC
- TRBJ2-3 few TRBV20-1 CLVVPLSTDTQYF TGCTTAGTGGTCCCCCTCAGCACAGATACGCAGTATTTT
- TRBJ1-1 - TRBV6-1 CASSADFPKSTEAFF TGTGCCAGCAGCGCGGACTTCCCTAAAAGCACTGAAGCTTTCTTT
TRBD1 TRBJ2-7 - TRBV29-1 CSVGGTGAYEQYF TGCAGCGTTGGAGGGACAGGGGCCTACGAGCAGTACTTC
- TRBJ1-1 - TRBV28 CASSSSGGVSNTEAFF TGTGCCAGCAGCTCCAGTGGGGGGGTTTCGAACACTGAAGCTTTCTTT
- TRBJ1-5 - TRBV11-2 CASSSAGSNQPQHF TGTGCCAGCAGCTCAGCAGGGTCCAATCAGCCCCAGCATTTT
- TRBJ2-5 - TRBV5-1 CASSQSYQETQYF TGCGCCAGCAGCCAGAGTTACCAAGAGACCCAGTACTTC
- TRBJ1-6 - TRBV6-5 CASSPAGTFYNSPLHF TGTGCCAGCAGTCCCGCAGGGACCTTCTATAATTCACCCCTCCACTTT
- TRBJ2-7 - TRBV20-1 CSARAPGKPYEQYF TGCAGTGCTAGGGCTCCCGGGAAGCCCTACGAGCAGTACTTC
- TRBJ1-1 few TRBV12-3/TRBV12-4 CASRGEVFTEAFF TGTGCCAGCAGGGGCGAAGTGTTCACTGAAGCTTTCTTT
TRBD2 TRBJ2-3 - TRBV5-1 CASTLGPSGRTDTQYF TGCGCCAGCACGCTCGGGCCTAGCGGGCGCACAGATACGCAGTATTTT
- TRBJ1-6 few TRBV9 CASSPSGTVAYNSPLHF TGTGCCAGCAGCCCCTCCGGGACGGTTGCCTATAATTCACCCCTCCACTTT
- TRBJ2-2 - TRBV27 CASSLLNDSPSAGELFF TGTGCCAGCAGTTTATTGAATGACAGTCCGTCTGCCGGGGAGCTGTTTTTT
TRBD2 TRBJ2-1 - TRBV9 CASSVGVSGGAEEQFF TGTGCCAGCAGCGTAGGAGTTAGCGGGGGGGCCGAAGAGCAGTTCTTC
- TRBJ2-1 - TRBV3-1 CASSQVYRTMSNEQFF TGTGCCAGCAGCCAAGTTTACCGGACTATGTCCAATGAGCAGTTCTTC
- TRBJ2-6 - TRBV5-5 CASSLPGQLSSGANVLTF TGTGCCAGCAGCTTGCCCGGACAGCTCAGCTCTGGGGCCAACGTCCTGACTTTC
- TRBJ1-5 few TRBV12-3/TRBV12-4 CASSLSEDQPQHF TGTGCCAGCAGTTTATCAGAGGATCAGCCCCAGCATTTT
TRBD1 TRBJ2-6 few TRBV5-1 CASSLATGAGANVLTF TGCGCCAGCAGCTTGGCTACAGGGGCTGGGGCCAACGTCCTGACTTTC
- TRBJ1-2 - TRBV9 CASSKAGASWGYTF TGTGCCAGCAGCAAGGCAGGCGCCTCTTGGGGCTACACCTTC
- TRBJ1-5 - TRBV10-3 CAISRQSNQPQHF TGTGCCATCAGTCGACAGAGCAATCAGCCCCAGCATTTT
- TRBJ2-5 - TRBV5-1 CASSLRLIMVAGQETQYF TGCGCCAGCAGCTTGAGATTAATAATGGTGGCTGGGCAAGAGACCCAGTACTTC
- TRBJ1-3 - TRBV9 CASSVEGSDSGNTIYF TGTGCCAGCAGCGTAGAAGGCTCTGACTCTGGAAACACCATATATTTT
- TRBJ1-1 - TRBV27 CASSAPGTGGTEAFF TGTGCCAGCAGTGCACCCGGGACGGGAGGCACTGAAGCTTTCTTT
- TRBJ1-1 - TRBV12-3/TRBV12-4 CASSHPLGLNTEAFF TGTGCCAGCAGCCATCCACTGGGGTTGAACACTGAAGCTTTCTTT
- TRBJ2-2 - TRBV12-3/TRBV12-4 CASTRAMNTGELFF TGTGCCAGCACCCGGGCTATGAACACCGGGGAGCTGTTTTTT
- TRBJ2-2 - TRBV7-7 CASSFSSTGELFF TGTGCCAGCAGCTTCTCGTCAACCGGGGAGCTGTTTTTT
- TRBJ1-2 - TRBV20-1 CSGGDWPLPNYGYTF TGCAGTGGGGGAGACTGGCCCCTACCTAACTATGGCTACACCTTC
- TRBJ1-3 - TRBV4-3 CASSQVVQSSGNTIYF TGCGCCAGCAGCCAAGTCGTTCAGAGCTCTGGAAACACCATATATTTT
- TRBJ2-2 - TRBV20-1 CSASHPGELFF TGCAGTGCTAGCCACCCCGGGGAGCTGTTTTTT
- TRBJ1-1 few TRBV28 CASSFRNNTEAFF TGTGCCAGCAGTTTCAGAAACAACACTGAAGCTTTCTTT
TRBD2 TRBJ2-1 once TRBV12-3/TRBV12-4 CASSLGGLAGRNEQFF TGTGCCAGCAGTTTGGGGGGACTAGCGGGGCGCAATGAGCAGTTCTTC
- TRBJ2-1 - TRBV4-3 CASSQDRPNEQFF TGCGCCAGCAGCCAAGATCGCCCCAATGAGCAGTTCTTC
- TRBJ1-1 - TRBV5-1 CASSLKQGNMNTEAFF TGCGCCAGCAGCTTAAAACAGGGCAACATGAACACTGAAGCTTTCTTT
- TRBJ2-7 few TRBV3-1 CASSLRVGAAYEQYF TGTGCCAGCAGCCTCCGGGTGGGGGCAGCCTACGAGCAGTACTTC
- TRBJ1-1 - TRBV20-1 CSACDPTRNTEAFF TGCAGTGCTTGCGACCCCACTCGGAACACTGAAGCTTTCTTT
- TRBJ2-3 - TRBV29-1 CSVDVQRSTDTQYF TGCAGCGTTGACGTCCAGAGGTCCACAGATACGCAGTATTTT
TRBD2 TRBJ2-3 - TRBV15 CATSRGLAGGPSTDTQYF TGTGCCACCAGCAGAGGGCTAGCGGGGGGCCCAAGCACAGATACGCAGTATTTT
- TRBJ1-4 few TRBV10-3 CAISEGRYEKLFF TGTGCCATCAGTGAGGGTCGATATGAAAAACTGTTTTTT
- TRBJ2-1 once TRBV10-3 CAISSRFIDEQFF TGTGCCATCAGTAGTCGTTTCATCGATGAGCAGTTCTTC
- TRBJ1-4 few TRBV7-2 CASSDAVGREKLFF TGTGCCAGCAGCGATGCGGTAGGCAGAGAAAAACTGTTTTTT
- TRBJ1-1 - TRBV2 CASSEVGQANTEAFF TGTGCCAGCAGTGAAGTCGGACAAGCGAACACTGAAGCTTTCTTT
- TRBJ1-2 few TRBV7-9 CASSAQDANNYGYTF TGTGCCAGCAGCGCCCAGGACGCAAATAACTATGGCTACACCTTC
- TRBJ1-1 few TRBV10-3 CAIKENSRGPTEAFF TGTGCCATCAAAGAGAATAGTAGGGGACCAACTGAAGCTTTCTTT
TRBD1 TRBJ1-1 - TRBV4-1 CASSPMGTGGEAFF TGCGCCAGCAGCCCAATGGGGACAGGGGGAGAAGCTTTCTTT
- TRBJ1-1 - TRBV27 CASSLSLRMNTEAFF TGTGCCAGCAGTTTATCGCTCAGAATGAACACTGAAGCTTTCTTT
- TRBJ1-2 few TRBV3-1 CASTLSWRRATAIYGYTF TGTGCCAGCACCCTCAGCTGGAGAAGGGCTACAGCCATCTATGGCTACACCTTC
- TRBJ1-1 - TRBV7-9 CASSFYEAFF TGTGCCAGCAGCTTCTATGAAGCTTTCTTT
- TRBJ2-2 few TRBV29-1 CSVGDWNTGELFF TGCAGCGTTGGTGACTGGAACACCGGGGAGCTGTTTTTT